The entry below gives a single TCR beta chain sequence along with its context. What it binds is unknown. This specimen comes from a study of cytomegalovirus exposure and HLA in healthy donors. CDR3 length equals 15 residues. With V trimmed by 0 bases and J by 8 bases, 6 bases remained unmatched. Germline V lookup: CDR1 SGHRS, CDR2 YFSETQ. Broader study findings: The authors enumerated 150 to 200 TCR beta chains as linked to cytomegalovirus. Specificity for CMV antigens was confirmed in vitro for a few of the CMV-associated chains.

The PCR was carried out with 60 Vbeta primers and 13 Jbeta primers. Clones were sequenced by immunoSEQ multiplex PCR, and TCRdb holds only the in-frame ones, with some missing. Altogether about 150,000 clones are present, less than 85% being singletons, with the ten largest covering under 8%. This clonotype was sampled from a man aged 45 to 65 in good health and CMV-seropositive. The V and J genes are TRBV5-1 and TRBJ1-4, with 8 bases identical to TRBD1. The specimen was PBMCs. In DNA, the CDR3 is TGCGCCAGCAGCTTGGCCCTACAGGGGGACGAAAAACTGTTTTTT. Translating gives CASSLALQGDEKLFF.